This T cell receptor beta chain derives from a study of cytomegalovirus exposure and HLA in healthy donors. Overall study findings and caveats: Through in vitro validation, three CMV-associated chains were shown to be specific for CMV antigens. TCR beta chains numbering more than 150 were designated cytomegalovirus-associated. Most TCRs appeared rarely, but some public TCRs recurred in many donors.

Regarding this clone: The antigen is not known.

The donors formed part of the approximately 120-subject validation cohort, distinct from the roughly 700-subject first cohort. The germline gives CDR1 SGHDT, CDR2 YYEEEE. The CDR3 spans 16 residues. V dropped 0 bases and J dropped 0 bases, with 11 bases sitting between them. Sequenced by immunoSEQ multiplex PCR; TCRdb stores in-frame clones only, minus some. The table has more than 95,000 clones, 95% to 97% seen once. The chain recombines TRBV5-6 with TRBJ2-3; D is perhaps TRBD2 (5 bases). This clonotype was obtained from a young man in good health and CMV-seronegative. The sequenced sample was PBMCs. The CDR3 loop reads CASSLDIGVSTDTQYF. CDR3 bases: TGTGCCAGCAGCTTGGATATCGGGGTGAGCACAGATACGCAGTATTTT.